This entry concerns a single T cell receptor (beta chain). The record originates from a study of blood T cell repertoires in COVID-19. CDR1 and CDR2 from the germline V gene are MNHEY and SVGAGI. J was trimmed by 6 bases and V by 6 bases; bases with no gene match: 6. This CDR3 region has 15 residues. The method was immunoSEQ multiplex PCR; TCRdb's version includes in-frame clones alone and lacks a portion of them. The sample comprises around 470,000 clones, about nine tenths of which are singletons, and roughly 0.66% rests with the top ten. This sequence originates from a young man who had recovered from COVID-19. The sample consisted of PBMCs or T cells enriched from blood (not recorded which). The chain is built from TRBV6-5 and TRBJ2-1; TRBD2 aligns across 12 bases. CDR3 nucleotide sequence: TGTGCCAGCAGACCTGGACTAGCGGGAACCAATGAGCAGTTCTTC. This gives the protein CASRPGLAGTNEQFF.